This T cell receptor (beta chain) was observed in a study of CD8+ T cells in alopecia areata. At the level of the study: The tofacitinib course ran for 6 to 18 months and was followed by 6 months off drug.

Study-wide results and limits: Lesional scalp, notably in alopecia totalis/universalis, had clonality above that of normal scalp. Tofacitinib significantly brought down scalp clonality and expanded CD8+ clones among top 100.

TCR sequencing used cDNA made by reverse transcription of extracted RNA. Sequencing used immunoSEQ multiplex PCR; TCRdb keeps in-frame clones, though not all of them. The sample has about 120,000 clones, about 50% seen once; the top ten hold around 0.44%. This clone has more than one count but fewer than ten. Its antigen is still unknown. Specified treatment: oral pan-JAK inhibitor, 5-10 mg twice daily. Germline assignment: CDR1 SEHNR and CDR2 FQNEAQ (reference sequence). This CDR3 has 15 amino acids. Trimming removed 8 bases from V and 1 base from J, with 17 bases in between. The sequence was collected from a human donor with alopecia areata. The chain recombines TRBV7-9 with TRBJ1-1; TRBD1 is a possible D gene (5 bases). The sequences come from CD4+ T cells sorted from blood, collected at week 4, from a patient treated with tofacitinib. This chain's CDR3 is CASETSGGRNTEAFF. Here the CDR3 DNA reads TGTGCCAGCGAGACGTCCGGGGGACGGAACACTGAAGCTTTCTTT.